The 24 T cell receptor beta chains below all came from one sample that was sequenced in a study of control samples from healthy donors and cancer patients. The table came from immunoSEQ multiplex PCR; TCRdb's copy has only in-frame clones and leaves some out. The sample gives about 74,000 clones, approximately 90% of which show up once; around 6% is in the top ten. The material sequenced was blood. The receptors derive from a woman in her fifties or sixties in good health.

This clone was seen more than once but under ten times. The V and J genes are TRBV5-1 and TRBJ1-5, with TRBD1 identical over 8 bases. This CDR3 has 14 amino acids. Germline CDR1 is SGHRS and CDR2 is YFSETQ. The ends lost 0 bases at V and 7 bases at J; junction bases unmatched: 3. The CDR3 bases are TGCGCCAGCAGCTTGGCAGGGGGCCAGCAGCCCCAGCATTTT. This codes for CASSLAGGQQPQHF.

This sequence joins TRBV7-9 and TRBJ1-4, with unresolved D. This CDR3 comprises 14 residues. Germline loops: CDR1 SEHNR, CDR2 FQNEAQ (reference sequence). V shed 3 bases and J shed 5 bases, with 10 bases lying between them. The DNA of the CDR3 is TGTGCCAGCAGCTTGCGGTCCCCCAATGAAAAACTGTTTTTT. It is translated as CASSLRSPNEKLFF.

The rearrangement links TRBV6-6 to TRBJ1-1, with 9 bases aligning to TRBD1. The CDR3 is 15 residues long. From germline, CDR1 is MNHNY and CDR2 SVGAGI (reference sequence). Trimming removed 3 bases from V and 6 bases from J; junction bases left unmatched: 8. DNA of the CDR3: TGTGCCAGCAGTTATGGCTACAGGGGGCTCTCTGAAGCTTTCTTT. Translating gives CASSYGYRGLSEAFF.

V usage is TRBV5-8 and J usage is TRBJ1-1; unclear D gene. CDR1 and CDR2 from the germline V gene are SGHTS and YDEGEE. The V gene lost 2 bases and the J gene lost 1 base, with 9 bases spanning the gap. The CDR3 covers 14 residues. The CDR3 DNA follows: TGTGCCAGCAGCTTTTGGGGAACGAACACTGAAGCTTTCTTT. Translation: CASSFWGTNTEAFF.

This clone has just a few counts. V is TRBV5-1 and J is TRBJ1-1, with 9 bases matching TRBD1. V gave up 4 bases and J gave up 4 bases; unmatched junction bases: 2. CDR3 length equals 13 residues. CDR1 and CDR2 from the germline V gene are SGHRS and YFSETQ. The CDR3 DNA reads TGCGCCAGCAGCCGGACAGGGGCCACTGAAGCTTTCTTT. Translated: CASSRTGATEAFF.

This chain connects TRBV4-1 to TRBJ1-5; D is unclear. V was pared by 2 bases and J by 7 bases, with 12 bases between. This CDR3 contains 14 residues. In germline, CDR1 is MGHRA, CDR2 YSYEKL. The CDR3 reads CASSQRREEQPQHF. In nucleotides, the CDR3 is TGCGCCAGCAGCCAACGTCGGGAAGAACAGCCCCAGCATTTT.

CDR3 in amino acids: CASSGTRHKYEQFF. The CDR3 DNA is TGTGCCAGCAGCGGGACACGACACAAATATGAGCAGTTCTTC. The V gene is TRBV7-9, the J gene TRBJ2-1; TRBD1 might be the D (6 bases). The CDR3 spans 14 residues. CDR1 is SEHNR and CDR2 is FQNEAQ in the germline V gene (reference sequence). V gave up 5 bases and J gave up 8 bases, with 16 bases separating them.

The chain is built from TRBV11-2 and TRBJ2-1; D is uncertain. The CDR3 is 15 residues long. V gave up 5 bases and J gave up 2 bases, with 13 bases separating them. The germline V gene has CDR1 SGHAT and CDR2 FQNNGV. In DNA, the CDR3 is TGTGCCAGCAGCCGAGAGCAGCCCCCCTACAATGAGCAGTTCTTC. This gives the protein CASSREQPPYNEQFF. The variable domain in full, with the rest retrieved from reference TRBV11-2 and TRBJ2-1, is EAGVAQSPRYKIIEKRQSVAFWCNPISGHATLYWYQQILGQGPKLLIQFQNNGVVDDSQLPKDRFSAERLKGVDSTLKIQPAKLEDSAVYLCASSREQPPYNEQFFGPGTRLTVL.

CDR3 in DNA: TGTGCCAGTACAGGGGGGAATGGCTACACCTTC. The encoded protein is CASTGGNGYTF. The chain uses TRBV19 and TRBJ1-2; 7 positions agree with TRBD1. V shed 7 bases, J shed 6 bases, and the junction held 2 bases outside the gene matches. Germline CDR1 LNHDA, CDR2 SQIVND (reference sequence). This CDR3 is 11 amino acids long.

The chain uses TRBV2 and TRBJ2-1; D may be TRBD1 (6 bases). With 6 bases removed from V and 7 bases from J, the gap between germline ends came to 13 bases. CDR1 is SNHLY, CDR2 FYNNEI, per germline. The CDR3 length is 13 residues. CDR3 DNA sequence: TGTGCCAGCAGGGTGAGGACAGATAATGAGCAGTTCTTC. The encoded protein is CASRVRTDNEQFF.

This clone was found once. V usage is TRBV3-1 (or the pseudogene TRBV3-2) and J usage is TRBJ2-3; 12 nucleotides align to TRBD2. The CDR3 consists of 16 residues. CDR1 and CDR2 from the germline V gene are LGHDT and YNNKEL (reference sequence). J was trimmed by 0 bases and V by 5 bases; bases with no gene match: 3. In nucleotides, the CDR3 is TGTGCCAGCAGCTCACTAGCGGGGGGTAGCACAGATACGCAGTATTTT. Protein sequence: CASSSLAGGSTDTQYF.

DNA of the CDR3: TGTGCCAGTAGTATAGGGGACAGGGTGGATGAGCAGTTCTTC. This codes for CASSIGDRVDEQFF. This rearrangement joins TRBV19 to TRBJ2-1; 9 bases map to TRBD1. The CDR3 runs 14 residues. Germline V gene data show CDR1 as LNHDA and CDR2 as SQIVND (reference sequence). Trimming cost V 1 base and J 8 bases; bases outside gene matches: 3.

The J gene is TRBJ1-1, the V gene TRBV18; D is undetermined. With 6 bases removed from V and 10 bases from J, the gap between germline ends came to 24 bases. The CDR3 length is 15 residues. Germline assignment: CDR1 KGHSH and CDR2 LQKENI. The DNA of the CDR3 is TGTGCCAGCTCCGATCAACTAGCCCAGACCCCAATAGCTTTCTTT. Translated, it gives CASSDQLAQTPIAFF.

In the case of this clone: The same CDR3 is also encoded by other DNA sequences in this sample. The J gene is TRBJ2-4, the V gene TRBV15; D might be TRBD1 or TRBD2, each matching 5 bases. V lost 0 bases and J 9 bases, leaving 18 bases between the germline ends. The CDR3 loop spans 16 amino acids. The germline V gene has CDR1 LNHNV and CDR2 YYDKDF (reference sequence). The CDR3 DNA is TGTGCCACCAGCAGAGATTATGAGGGGCTCAGGAGCATTCAGTACTTC. Encoded protein: CATSRDYEGLRSIQYF.

The gene calls are TRBV6-6 and TRBJ2-7, with 7 nucleotides matching TRBD1. This CDR3 comprises 14 residues. Germline CDR1 MNHNY, CDR2 SVGAGI (reference sequence). With 2 bases clipped from V and 6 bases from J, the junction kept 7 bases outside the gene matches. The CDR3 DNA reads TGTGCCAGCAGTTACACCGGACAGGCGTCCGAGCAGTACTTC. Protein: CASSYTGQASEQYF.

The chain links TRBV5-4 to TRBJ2-3, with D uncertain. V shed 2 bases and J shed 4 bases, with 8 bases lying between them. Germline assignment: CDR1 SGHNT and CDR2 YYREEE (reference sequence). CDR3 length: 13 residues. CDR3 residues: CASSFPAPDTQYF. CDR3 DNA sequence: TGTGCCAGCAGCTTTCCGGCTCCAGATACGCAGTATTTT.

The chain links TRBV30 to TRBJ2-2, with 7 bases identical to TRBD1. J was trimmed by 6 bases and V by 4 bases; bases with no gene match: 11. This CDR3 comprises 15 residues. Germline-derived CDR1 and CDR2 are GTSNPN and SVGIG (reference sequence). The CDR3: CAWKQLDRDAGELFF. CDR3 nucleotide sequence: TGTGCCTGGAAACAGCTAGACAGGGATGCCGGGGAGCTGTTTTTT.

This chain joins TRBV11-3 and TRBJ2-2; D perhaps matches TRBD1 (5 bases). Germline V CDR1 and CDR2: SGHNT, YENEEA. Trimming removed 5 bases from V and 1 base from J, with 8 bases in between. The CDR3 spans 14 residues. The CDR3 DNA follows: TGTGCCAGCAGCGCCGGACAGAACACCGGGGAGCTGTTTTTT. As protein: CASSAGQNTGELFF.

V and J are TRBV5-1 and TRBJ2-5; 10 nucleotides align to TRBD2. The CDR3 loop spans 17 amino acids. The germline gives CDR1 SGHRS, CDR2 YFSETQ. V lost 0 bases and J lost 5; bases outside the gene matches: 10. The CDR3 sequence: CASSLASGGHQGETQYF. Written as DNA, the CDR3 is TGCGCCAGCAGCTTGGCTAGCGGGGGCCATCAGGGGGAGACCCAGTACTTC.

The chain has TRBV6-5 and TRBJ2-6; D unclear. Germline V lookup: CDR1 MNHEY, CDR2 SVGAGI. Trimming took off 7 bases at V and 0 bases at J, with 10 bases between the two ends. This CDR3 contains 15 residues. Here the CDR3 reads CASTPQSSGANVLTF. For the CDR3, the DNA is TGTGCCAGCACCCCCCAAAGCTCTGGGGCCAACGTCCTGACTTTC.

This CDR3 reads CASSMGQSTGELFF. The CDR3 coding sequence is TGTGCCAGTAGTATGGGACAGAGCACCGGGGAGCTGTTTTTT. This chain connects TRBV19 to TRBJ2-2, with 7 positions matching TRBD1. V lost 3 bases to trimming and J lost 4 bases; unmatched junction nucleotides: 2. This CDR3 has 14 residues. CDR1 is LNHDA, CDR2 SQIVND, per germline (reference sequence). Using reference TRBV19 and TRBJ2-2 for the parts outside the CDR3, the full variable domain is DGGITQSPKYLFRKEGQNVTLSCEQNLNHDAMYWYRQDPGQGLRLIYYSQIVNDFQKGDIAEGYSVSREKKESFPLTVTSAQKNPTAFYLCASSMGQSTGELFFGEGSRLTVL.

V gene TRBV6-5 combines with J gene TRBJ1-4; tentatively, D is TRBD1 (5 bases). Germline V gives CDR1 MNHEY, CDR2 SVGAGI. The V end lost 5 bases, the J end lost 8 bases, and 18 bases lay between the germline ends. The CDR3 sequence is 15 residues long. CDR3: CASSPRAGLQEKLFF. The CDR3 nucleotides read TGTGCCAGCAGTCCACGGGCAGGGCTCCAGGAAAAACTGTTTTTT.

The CDR3 region has the DNA TGTGCCAGCAGCTTAAGTGCAGGGGGCTATTCACCCCTCCACTTT. It codes for CASSLSAGGYSPLHF. The chain combines TRBV7-2 with TRBJ1-6; 8 positions agree with TRBD1. The CDR3 length is 15 residues. CDR1 and CDR2 from the germline V gene are SGHTA and FQGNSA. The junction had 5 bases not matched to a gene; V was cut back by 2 bases and J by 8 bases.

The chain couples TRBV5-1 to TRBJ2-3; possible D gene TRBD1, 5 bases. The CDR3 length is 14 residues. Germline assignment: CDR1 SGHRS and CDR2 YFSETQ. V dropped 2 bases and J dropped 5 bases, with 12 bases sitting between them. The CDR3 DNA reads as TGCGCCAGCAGCTTAGACAGCTTAAGAGATACGCAGTATTTT. It translates to CASSLDSLRDTQYF.